The 18 T cell receptor beta chains listed next were all sequenced from one sample in a study of CD8+CD57+ T cells in acquired aplastic anemia (dated by TCRdb to the late 2010s). The sequencer was an Illumina HiSeq 2000. Profiling of TCR beta VDJ combinations and CDR3 sequences used genomic DNA as the template. TCRdb applied fastp at Q25 and MiXCR to the public reads, then kept only in-frame beta chains. Each CDR3 protein appears once, grouped with its most common genes and DNA. Counted in this sample were about 110,000 distinct CDR3 sequences; roughly 50% of them appeared once. Clones ranked in the top ten supply 25% to 35% of the sample. The sample taken for sequencing was sorted CD4+, CD8+, or CD8+CD57+ T cells (not recorded which) from PBMCs. The receptors were gathered from a human donor in good health, serving as a control.

CDR3 nucleotides: TGCGCCAGCAGCCCCCGCCAGGGGGCCCGTGGACTGTTTTTT. Amino acid sequence: CASSPRQGARGLFF. V and J are TRBV4-1 and TRBJ1-4; 8 bases map to TRBD1. V lost 4 bases to trimming and J lost 13 bases; unmatched junction nucleotides: 11. The CDR3 is 14 residues long. CDR1 and CDR2 (germline): MGHRA, YSYEKL.

This clonotype was picked up many times. V and J are TRBV12-3 or TRBV12-4 and TRBJ2-3; D might be TRBD1 (6 bases). The CDR3 has 16 residues. Trimming removed 5 bases at V and 0 bases at J, with 15 bases between. CDR3 coding DNA: TGTGCCAGCAGTCCACCGACAGGACTTAGCACAGATACGCAGTATTTT. Its translation is CASSPPTGLSTDTQYF.

This clonotype was seen ten or more times. The J gene is TRBJ1-1, the V gene TRBV7-3; D might be TRBD1 (5 bases). CDR3 length equals 15 residues. V lost 0 bases, J lost 1 base, and 9 bases lay in between. Germline V lookup: CDR1 SGHTA, CDR2 FQGTGA. DNA for the CDR3: TGTGCCAGCAGCTTAACCTCAACAGGGAACACTGAAGCTTTCTTT. The encoded protein is CASSLTSTGNTEAFF. The full variable domain, with the rest looked up from reference TRBV7-3 and TRBJ1-1, is GAGVSQTPSNKVTEKGKYVELRCDPISGHTALYWYRQSLGQGPEFLIYFQGTGAADDSGLPNDRFFAVRPEGSVSTLKIQRTERGDSAVYLCASSLTSTGNTEAFFGQGTRLTVV.

This clonotype was seen at least ten times. The gene calls are TRBV7-2 and TRBJ1-1; D is unresolved. The germline gives CDR1 SGHTA, CDR2 FQGNSA. V was pared by 0 bases and J by 5 bases, with 19 bases between. The CDR3 spans 17 residues. Here the CDR3 DNA reads TGTGCCAGCAGCTTAGCGAGGACTGCGCCCCTTGCTACTGAAGCTTTCTTT. Its translation is CASSLARTAPLATEAFF.

Only a few counts were recorded for this clonotype. The chain employs TRBV7-9 and TRBJ1-2, with 7 bases identical to TRBD1. The CDR3 extends over 12 amino acids. Germline values: CDR1 SEHNR, CDR2 FQNEAQ (reference sequence). Trimming took 6 bases from V and 4 from J; bases not matched to a gene: 2. The CDR3 DNA reads TGTGCCAGCAGTCAGGGGGTCTATGGCTACACCTTC. It yields the protein CASSQGVYGYTF.

With respect to this clonotype: One base away lies a much larger clone, so this may be a sequencing read error. This chain joins TRBV6-1 and TRBJ2-1; TRBD1 is a possible D gene (5 bases). The germline V gene has CDR1 MNHNS and CDR2 SASEGT. This CDR3 is built from 15 residues. CDR3 amino acids: CASSEQESSNNEQFF. CDR3 bases: TGTGCCAGCAGCGAACAGGAATCCTCCAACAATGAGCAGTTCTTC.

DNA for the CDR3: TGTGCCAGCAGCTCCCGGGGGGCTTCCTCTGGAAACACCATATATTTT. This codes for CASSSRGASSGNTIYF. The chain links TRBV11-1 to TRBJ1-3; D might be TRBD1 (6 bases). The CDR3 covers 16 residues. The germline gives CDR1 SGHAT, CDR2 FQDESV (reference sequence). Between the trimmed V and J ends, which lost 4 bases and 0 bases, there was a span of 13 bases.

This clonotype was detected once. The chain combines TRBV5-5 with TRBJ1-1; maybe TRBD1 (6 bases). Germline V lookup: CDR1 SGHKS, CDR2 YYEKEE (reference sequence). This CDR3 is 15 amino acids long. V lost 2 bases, J lost 5 bases, and 16 bases lay in between. The CDR3 spells CASSFKAGAPTEAFF. In DNA, the CDR3 is TGTGCCAGCAGCTTTAAGGCAGGGGCGCCAACTGAAGCTTTCTTT.

This clonotype was observed a handful of times. The chain recombines TRBV5-4 with TRBJ2-5, with D possibly TRBD2 on 7 matching bases. Per germline, CDR1 SGHNT and CDR2 YYREEE (reference sequence). CDR3 length equals 17 residues. Trimming removed 4 bases at V and 2 bases at J, with 21 bases between. CDR3 DNA sequence: TGTGCCAGCAGCCCCGGACTAGGGGGAGCCCCACAAGAGACCCAGTACTTC. It encodes CASSPGLGGAPQETQYF.

This clonotype has more than one count but fewer than ten. The genes are TRBV2 and TRBJ2-7, with D unresolved. The CDR3 totals 12 residues. Germline V gives CDR1 SNHLY, CDR2 FYNNEI. V was clipped by 2 bases and J by 4 bases, with 6 bases between them. CDR3 residues: CASSEFKYEQYF. The CDR3, as DNA: TGTGCCAGCAGTGAATTCAAGTACGAGCAGTACTTC.

The V gene is TRBV2, the J gene TRBJ1-2, with D tentatively TRBD1 (5 bases). Trimming stripped 1 base from V and 8 bases from J, with 14 bases between. CDR1 and CDR2 from the germline V gene are SNHLY and FYNNEI. The CDR3 totals 14 residues. CDR3 DNA sequence: TGTGCCAGCAGTGAAGACCTAACCCACAGGGGCTACACCTTC. Encoded protein: CASSEDLTHRGYTF.

This chain connects TRBV2 to TRBJ1-5; D is possibly TRBD1 (5 bases). The germline V gene has CDR1 SNHLY and CDR2 FYNNEI. The V gene lost 6 bases and the J gene lost 8 bases, with 11 bases spanning the gap. CDR3 size: 12 residues. The CDR3 is CASRGAGKPQHF. The CDR3, as DNA: TGTGCCAGCAGGGGCGCAGGGAAGCCCCAGCATTTT.

The chain links TRBV24-1 to TRBJ2-3; possibly TRBD1 for D (5 bases). Germline V gene lookup returns CDR1 KGHDR and CDR2 SFDVKD. The CDR3 sequence is 13 residues long. V was pared by 3 bases and J by 5 bases, with 8 bases between. The CDR3 loop reads CATSDPGLDTQYF. The CDR3, as DNA: TGTGCCACCAGTGATCCAGGGTTAGATACGCAGTATTTT.

This clonotype was recorded a few times. The chain carries TRBV4-1 and TRBJ2-7, with 9 bases that match TRBD2. Germline CDR1 MGHRA, CDR2 YSYEKL. V gave up 0 bases and J gave up 1 base; unmatched junction bases: 4. There are 16 residues in the CDR3. CDR3 in amino acids: CASSQDAGGWSYEQYF. CDR3 DNA sequence: TGCGCCAGCAGCCAAGATGCGGGGGGGTGGTCCTACGAGCAGTACTTC.

The sample holds many counts of this clonotype. The chain recombines TRBV2 with TRBJ2-5, with 9 positions matching TRBD2. The V gene end was trimmed by 3 bases and the J gene end by 4 bases; junction bases not matched to a gene: 9. CDR1 SNHLY and CDR2 FYNNEI come from the germline V gene. CDR3 length: 16 residues. This CDR3 is CASSDPSGVLGETQYF. In DNA, the CDR3 is TGTGCCAGCAGTGACCCTAGCGGGGTTTTGGGAGAGACCCAGTACTTC.

This chain links TRBV24-1 with TRBJ2-3; 7 bases agree with TRBD1. This CDR3 is built from 16 residues. Losses at the gene ends were 4 bases for V and 1 base for J; bases not matched to a gene: 7. Germline V gene lookup returns CDR1 KGHDR and CDR2 SFDVKD. The CDR3 sequence: CATSDPQGPRTDTQYF. In DNA form, the CDR3 reads TGTGCCACCAGTGACCCACAGGGGCCTCGCACAGATACGCAGTATTTT.

In this sample, this clonotype turned up a few times. The gene calls are TRBV7-8 and TRBJ2-2, with D uncertain. This CDR3 spans 13 amino acids. Looked up from germline, CDR1 is SGHVS and CDR2 is FQNEAQ. Trimming took 6 bases from V and 3 from J, leaving 8 bases between them. The CDR3 region is CASSPQYTGELFF. The DNA for the CDR3 is TGTGCCAGCAGTCCCCAATACACCGGGGAGCTGTTTTTT.

This clonotype was observed a few times. This sequence joins TRBV4-3 and TRBJ2-3, with D tentatively TRBD2 (6 bases). Germline V gene lookup returns CDR1 LGHNA and CDR2 YSLEER. The CDR3 sequence is 16 residues long. V was cut by 4 bases and J by 3 bases, with 17 bases left in between. CDR3 in DNA: TGCGCCAGCAGCCGCCAACCGGGGGTGGGTACAGATACGCAGTATTTT. Its translation: CASSRQPGVGTDTQYF.